This T cell receptor beta chain is drawn from a study of blood T cell repertoires in COVID-19 (dated by TCRdb to the early 2020s). Describing the broader study: Collaborator samples came from the United States, Italy and Spain and covered acute and convalescent phases of COVID-19. The prospective study material was composed of cDNA or gDNA derived from T cells, B-cell-depleted T cells, or PBMCs. The dataset comprised deeply sampled blood TCRbeta repertoires from subjects exposed to, actively infected with, or recovered from COVID-19. A freely available public database, intended as a resource for researchers studying the immune response to SARS-CoV-2, is where the repertoires were released. Samples came from the ongoing ImmuneRACE study (first 160 participants) plus 1,254 subjects from 6 global collaborators. Sample metadata almost always included a de-identified subject ID, COVID-19 status, age in years and sex. Where HLA class I and class II types were available, the types were taken from metadata supplied by the sample provider, not from assay-based typing.

In Seattle, one collaborating source enrolled patients while the infection was active and tracked those patients longitudinally over the course of disease. Collaborating institutions collected whole blood in K2EDTA tubes following their own protocols. For TCRbeta analysis, collaborator samples were shipped as frozen whole blood, as isolated PBMCs, or as DNA extracted from either sample type. Inclusive of the bounding cysteine and phenylalanine, the CDR3 is 16 residues long. Only CDR3 DNA remains: 48 bases, in frame from the first base. A distance of 13 bases separates the germline ends of V and J, which lose 0 bases and 3 bases respectively. CDR1 and CDR2, looked up from the germline V gene, are MNHEY and SVGAGI. TCRbeta CDR3 regions were amplified from genomic DNA by means of the immunoSEQ Assay, a bias-controlled multiplex PCR. The authors' analysis ran thus. Nucleated cell counts per sample were estimated from amplification of reference gene primers within the assay. To quantify the absolute abundance of each unique TCRbeta CDR3 rearrangement, sequence reads were collapsed and filtered. For each sample, productive Simpson clonality was calculated by taking the square root of Simpson's diversity index across productive rearrangements. TCRdb's version of the immuneACCESS table is confined to in-frame rearrangements and falls short of the full clone set. An unresolved V gene accounts for under half of the shortfall where checked; the remainder is of unknown origin. V, J and clone size reflect that table, while D and trimming were determined from the DNA. Recorded for this sample are 150,000 to 250,000 clones; about 95% of them occurred a single time. The top ten constitute 0.6% to 0.8% of the sample.

Findings and caveats that apply to the study as a whole: How much clinical and demographic metadata was included differed by source and by participant, and the metadata was provided uncurated.

With respect to this clone: Its antigen remains unidentified. No per-base quality is available; no much larger clone lies one base away.

Sequencing used peripheral blood. This TCR came from a man aged 25 to 40 with COVID-19, enrolled during active disease. The sequence is built from TRBV6-5 and TRBJ2-3; TRBD2 is perhaps the D gene, given 5 matching bases. The CDR3 corresponds to CASSYSPGPGTDTQYF. The nucleotides read TGTGCCAGCAGTTACTCACCGGGTCCGGGGACAGATACGCAGTATTTT.